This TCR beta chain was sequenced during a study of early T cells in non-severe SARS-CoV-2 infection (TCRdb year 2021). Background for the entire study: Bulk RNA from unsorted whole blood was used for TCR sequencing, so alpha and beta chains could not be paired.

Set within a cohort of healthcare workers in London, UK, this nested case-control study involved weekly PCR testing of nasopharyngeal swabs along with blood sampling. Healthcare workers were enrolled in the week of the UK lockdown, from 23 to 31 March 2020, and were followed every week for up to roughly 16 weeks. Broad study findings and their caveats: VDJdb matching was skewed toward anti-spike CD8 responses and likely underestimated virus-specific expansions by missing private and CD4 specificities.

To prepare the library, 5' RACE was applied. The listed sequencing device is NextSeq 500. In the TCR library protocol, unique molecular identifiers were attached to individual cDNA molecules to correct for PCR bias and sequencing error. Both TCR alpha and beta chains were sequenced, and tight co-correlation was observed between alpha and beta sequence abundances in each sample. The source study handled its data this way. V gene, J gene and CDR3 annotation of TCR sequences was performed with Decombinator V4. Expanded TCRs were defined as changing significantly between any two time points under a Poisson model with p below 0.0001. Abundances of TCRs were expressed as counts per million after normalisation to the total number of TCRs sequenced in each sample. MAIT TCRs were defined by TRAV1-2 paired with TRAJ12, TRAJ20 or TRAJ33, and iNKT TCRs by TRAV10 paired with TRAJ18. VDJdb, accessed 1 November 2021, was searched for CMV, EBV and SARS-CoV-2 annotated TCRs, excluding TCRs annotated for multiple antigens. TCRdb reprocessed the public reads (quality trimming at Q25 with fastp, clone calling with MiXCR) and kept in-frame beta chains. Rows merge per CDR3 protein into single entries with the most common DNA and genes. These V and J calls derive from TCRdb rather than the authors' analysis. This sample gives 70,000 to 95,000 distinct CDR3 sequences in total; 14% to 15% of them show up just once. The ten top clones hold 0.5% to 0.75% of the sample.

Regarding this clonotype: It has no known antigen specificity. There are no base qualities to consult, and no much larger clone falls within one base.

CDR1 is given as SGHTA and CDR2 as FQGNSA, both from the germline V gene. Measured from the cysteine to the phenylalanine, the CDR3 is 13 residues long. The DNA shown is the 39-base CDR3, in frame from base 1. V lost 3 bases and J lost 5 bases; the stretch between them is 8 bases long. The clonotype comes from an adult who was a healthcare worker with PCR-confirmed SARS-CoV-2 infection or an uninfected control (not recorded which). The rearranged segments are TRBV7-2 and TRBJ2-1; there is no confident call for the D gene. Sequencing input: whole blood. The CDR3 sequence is CASSLIKDNEQFF. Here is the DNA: TGTGCCAGCAGCTTGATCAAGGACAATGAGCAGTTCTTC.